This is a list of T cell receptor beta chains from one sample in a study of blood T cell repertoires in COVID-19. Profiled with immunoSEQ multiplex PCR; TCRdb holds only in-frame clones, not every one. The table shows over 200,000 clones, with around 85% occurring only once. The sample comprised peripheral blood. Source of these receptors: a human donor in a cohort sampled during active COVID-19. CDR3s include the opening cysteine and the closing phenylalanine or tryptophan. D genes are given only for firm matches. Expanded clones are given a class, and other clones once, few, many or no size at all.

TRBV7-8	TRBJ2-7	NA	NA	CASSLSGRASEQYF
TRBV21-1	TRBJ1-5	few	NA	CASSKVGGDQPQHF
TRBV7-2	TRBJ1-2	once	NA	CASSYGGGDYGYTF
TRBV27	TRBJ1-5	NA	NA	CASGKDQGSNQPQHF
TRBV5-1	TRBJ2-1	NA	TRBD2	CASSLSPAGGDEQFF
TRBV23-1	TRBJ2-5	once	NA	CASSQSIPVRGETQYF
TRBV15	TRBJ2-7	NA	NA	CATSKSRQQGEQYF
TRBV6-2/TRBV6-3	TRBJ1-3	NA	NA	CASSSQDFGNTIYF
TRBV6-5	TRBJ1-6	NA	NA	CASSYNQGGNSPLHF
TRBV27	TRBJ2-7	medium-sized	TRBD1	CASSYRGPMDEQYF
TRBV4-2	TRBJ1-5	NA	NA	CASSSGAGGGQPQHF
TRBV6-5	TRBJ2-7	NA	TRBD1	CASSYSPGTGYEQYF
TRBV20-1	TRBJ1-1	NA	NA	CSASGGTLRAEAFF
TRBV9	TRBJ2-1	NA	TRBD2	CASSVVGTSGKSSYNEQFF